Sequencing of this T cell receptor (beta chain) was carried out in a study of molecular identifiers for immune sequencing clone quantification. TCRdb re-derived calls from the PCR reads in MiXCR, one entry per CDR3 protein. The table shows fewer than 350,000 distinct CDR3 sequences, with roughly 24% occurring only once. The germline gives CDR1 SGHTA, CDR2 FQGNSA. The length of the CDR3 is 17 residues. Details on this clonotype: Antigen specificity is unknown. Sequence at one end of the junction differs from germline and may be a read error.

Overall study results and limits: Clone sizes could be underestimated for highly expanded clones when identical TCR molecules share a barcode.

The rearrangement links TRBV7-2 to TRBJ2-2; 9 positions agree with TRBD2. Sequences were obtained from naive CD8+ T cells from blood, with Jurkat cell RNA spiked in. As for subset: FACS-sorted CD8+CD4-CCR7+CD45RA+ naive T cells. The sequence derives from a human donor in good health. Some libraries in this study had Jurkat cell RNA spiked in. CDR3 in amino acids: CASSSGSGRGDPGALFF. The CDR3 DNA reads TGTGCCAGCAGCTCTGGTAGCGGGAGAGGGGACCCCGGGGCGCTGTTTTTT.